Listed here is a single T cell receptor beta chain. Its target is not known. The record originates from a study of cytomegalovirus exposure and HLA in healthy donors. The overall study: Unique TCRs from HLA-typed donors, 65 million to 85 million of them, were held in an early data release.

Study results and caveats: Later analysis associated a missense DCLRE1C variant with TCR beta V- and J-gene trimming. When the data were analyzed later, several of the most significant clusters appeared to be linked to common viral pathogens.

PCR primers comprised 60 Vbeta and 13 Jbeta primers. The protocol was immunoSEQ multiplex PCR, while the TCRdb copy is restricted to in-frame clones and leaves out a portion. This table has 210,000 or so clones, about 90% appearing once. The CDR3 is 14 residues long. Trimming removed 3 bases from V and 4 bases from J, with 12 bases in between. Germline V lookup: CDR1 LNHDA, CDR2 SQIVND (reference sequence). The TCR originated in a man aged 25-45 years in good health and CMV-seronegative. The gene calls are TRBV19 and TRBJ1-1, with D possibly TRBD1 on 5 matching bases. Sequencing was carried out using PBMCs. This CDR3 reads CASSIAGSGTEAFF. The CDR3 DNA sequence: TGTGCCAGTAGTATTGCAGGGTCTGGCACTGAAGCTTTCTTT.